These T cell receptor beta chains were read from a single sample in a study of OX40 agonist ivuxolimab in advanced cancers. Repertoires were generated with immunoSEQ multiplex PCR, while TCRdb's copy carries only in-frame clones and drops some. The sample has approximately 89,000 clones, roughly 90% seen once; the top ten hold 0.25% to 0.3%. Sequences were derived from CD4+ or CD8+ T cells sorted from blood, sampled in a trial of the OX40 agonist ivuxolimab. These receptors came from an adult with an advanced solid tumor such as melanoma, head and neck, liver or kidney cancer. The CDR3 runs from the conserved cysteine through the conserved F or W. Each record gives: J gene, clone size, D gene, V gene, CDR3 protein, CDR3 DNA. D genes are given only for firm matches. Not every row has a clone size; where given, it reads once, few, many or a size class.

>TRBJ2-3|.|TRBD2|TRBV7-9
CASSVTSGGGTDTQYF
TGTGCCAGCAGCGTTACTAGCGGGGGGGGCACAGATACGCAGTATTTT
>TRBJ1-2|.|TRBD1|TRBV5-1
CASSYTGVGDYGYTF
TGCGCCAGCAGCTACACAGGGGTGGGGGACTATGGCTACACCTTC
>TRBJ1-1|.|TRBD1|TRBV5-4
CASSWDRGTEAFF
TGTGCCAGCAGTTGGGACAGGGGAACTGAAGCTTTCTTT
>TRBJ1-5|.|.|TRBV7-2
CASSPRFGGNQPQHF
TGTGCCAGCAGCCCGCGATTCGGTGGGAATCAGCCCCAGCATTTT
>TRBJ2-5|few|TRBD2|TRBV2
CASRRTSGGAETQYF
TGTGCCAGCAGGCGGACTAGCGGGGGGGCTGAGACCCAGTACTTC
>TRBJ2-7|.|.|TRBV27
CASSPGGRGLFEQYF
TGTGCCAGCTCACCTGGAGGGAGGGGGCTGTTCGAGCAGTACTTC
>TRBJ1-3|.|.|TRBV5-1
CASREGTASGNTIYF
TGCGCCAGCAGGGAGGGGACCGCCTCTGGAAACACCATATATTTT
>TRBJ1-1|few|.|TRBV7-2
CASSLVRNTEAFF
TGTGCCAGCAGCTTAGTAAGAAACACTGAAGCTTTCTTT
>TRBJ2-1|.|.|TRBV5-1
CASSYGTGTEQFF
TGCGCCAGCAGCTACGGAACGGGCACTGAGCAGTTCTTC
>TRBJ2-2|.|.|TRBV10-3
CAISESKGGVAGELFF
TGTGCCATCAGTGAGTCGAAAGGGGGAGTGGCCGGGGAGCTGTTTTTT
>TRBJ2-2|few|.|TRBV7-9
CASSLTTLLNTGELFF
TGTGCCAGCAGCTTAACGACACTTTTGAACACCGGGGAGCTGTTTTTT
>TRBJ1-1|few|TRBD1|TRBV9
CASSPRTGNTEAFF
TGTGCCAGCAGCCCACGGACAGGAAACACTGAAGCTTTCTTT
>TRBJ2-7|once|TRBD1|TRBV13
CASSSGQESSYEQYF
TGTGCCAGCAGCTCTGGACAGGAGAGCTCCTACGAGCAGTACTTC
>TRBJ2-3|.|.|TRBV28
CASSLPATDTQYF
TGTGCCAGCAGTTTACCCGCTACAGATACGCAGTATTTT
>TRBJ2-2|few|TRBD2|TRBV2
CASSEAPPGRGNTGELFF
TGTGCCAGCAGTGAAGCCCCGCCGGGGAGGGGGAACACCGGGGAGCTGTTTTTT
>TRBJ2-3|.|.|TRBV5-4
CASSLDGNTRTDTQYF
TGTGCCAGCAGCTTGGACGGGAATACCCGCACAGATACGCAGTATTTT
>TRBJ2-1|.|TRBD2|TRBV15
CATSRDPSGGAYYNEQFF
TGTGCCACCAGCAGAGATCCTAGCGGGGGGGCGTACTACAATGAGCAGTTCTTC
>TRBJ1-2|few|.|TRBV27
CASSLSVGGEDYGYTF
TGTGCCAGCAGTTTATCGGTGGGGGGGGAGGACTATGGCTACACCTTC
>TRBJ2-7|.|.|TRBV19
CASSIGGRGEQYF
TGTGCCAGTAGTATAGGAGGCCGGGGAGAGCAGTACTTC
>TRBJ2-2|.|.|TRBV2
CASSEVGVASTGELFF
TGTGCCAGCAGTGAAGTGGGGGTTGCTAGCACCGGGGAGCTGTTTTTT
>TRBJ1-1|.|.|TRBV6-1
CASSDRMNTEAFF
TGTGCCAGCAGCGACAGAATGAACACTGAAGCTTTCTTT
>TRBJ1-2|.|.|TRBV7-9
CASSLVGRTDGYTF
TGTGCCAGCAGCTTAGTGGGCAGAACAGATGGCTACACCTTC
>TRBJ2-7|.|.|TRBV5-1
CASSTGEKFYEQYF
TGCGCCAGCAGCACCGGAGAGAAGTTCTACGAGCAGTACTTC
>TRBJ1-6|.|.|TRBV9
CASSVGAIFRENSPLHF
TGTGCCAGCAGCGTAGGTGCTATTTTCAGGGAAAATTCACCCCTCCACTTT
>TRBJ1-3|.|.|TRBV7-9
CASSHPVFSGNTIYF
TGTGCCAGCAGCCATCCGGTCTTCTCTGGAAACACCATATATTTT
>TRBJ2-1|.|.|TRBV7-2
CASSWDGSSYNEQFF
TGTGCCAGCAGCTGGGACGGGAGCTCCTACAATGAGCAGTTCTTC
>TRBJ1-6|.|TRBD1|TRBV6-5
CASSGAGTGESPLHF
TGTGCCAGCAGTGGCGCCGGGACAGGGGAATCACCCCTCCACTTT
>TRBJ1-1|.|.|TRBV28
CASIVGAMNTEAFF
TGTGCCAGCATAGTTGGGGCCATGAACACTGAAGCTTTCTTT
>TRBJ2-7|.|TRBD1|TRBV18
CASSPGTGPAEQYF
TGTGCCAGCTCACCGGGGACAGGGCCGGCCGAGCAGTACTTC
>TRBJ2-2|.|.|TRBV6-5
CASRRNLNTGELFF
TGTGCCAGCAGGCGGAATTTGAACACCGGGGAGCTGTTTTTT
>TRBJ2-4|.|.|TRBV5-3
CARRRVGLSGAKNIQYF
TGTGCCAGAAGGAGAGTAGGATTAAGTGGAGCCAAAAACATTCAGTACTTC
>TRBJ2-7|.|.|TRBV14
CASSLVGRIYEQYF
TGTGCCAGCAGCCTTGTAGGGCGTATCTACGAGCAGTACTTC
>TRBJ2-2|.|TRBD1|TRBV7-3
CASSRDRGSGELFF
TGTGCCAGCAGCCGGGACAGGGGGTCCGGGGAGCTGTTTTTT
>TRBJ1-4|.|.|TRBV6-5
CASSYSAGWGEKLFF
TGTGCCAGCAGTTACTCGGCAGGGTGGGGTGAAAAACTGTTTTTT
>TRBJ2-1|once|.|TRBV27
CASSFRGARDEQFF
TGTGCCAGCAGTTTCAGGGGGGCTAGGGATGAGCAGTTCTTC
>TRBJ1-2|.|.|TRBV6-1
CASSEALRGVYGYTF
TGTGCCAGCAGTGAAGCGCTGAGAGGCGTGTATGGCTACACCTTC
>TRBJ1-5|.|.|TRBV10-3
CAISESEALSNQPQHF
TGTGCCATCAGTGAGTCTGAGGCCCTTAGCAATCAGCCCCAGCATTTT
>TRBJ2-3|.|.|TRBV2
CASKGQLEVTDTQYF
TGTGCCAGCAAGGGTCAGTTGGAAGTCACAGATACGCAGTATTTT
>TRBJ1-4|.|TRBD1|TRBV5-1
CASSSGTGREKLFF
TGCGCCAGCAGCTCGGGGACAGGGAGGGAAAAACTGTTTTTT
>TRBJ1-1|.|.|TRBV5-4
CASSLATLNTEAFF
TGTGCCAGCAGCTTGGCCACGCTTAACACTGAAGCTTTCTTT
>TRBJ2-1|.|TRBD2|TRBV5-4
CASRPSGGAGNEQFF
TGTGCCAGCAGACCCAGCGGGGGGGCCGGGAATGAGCAGTTCTTC